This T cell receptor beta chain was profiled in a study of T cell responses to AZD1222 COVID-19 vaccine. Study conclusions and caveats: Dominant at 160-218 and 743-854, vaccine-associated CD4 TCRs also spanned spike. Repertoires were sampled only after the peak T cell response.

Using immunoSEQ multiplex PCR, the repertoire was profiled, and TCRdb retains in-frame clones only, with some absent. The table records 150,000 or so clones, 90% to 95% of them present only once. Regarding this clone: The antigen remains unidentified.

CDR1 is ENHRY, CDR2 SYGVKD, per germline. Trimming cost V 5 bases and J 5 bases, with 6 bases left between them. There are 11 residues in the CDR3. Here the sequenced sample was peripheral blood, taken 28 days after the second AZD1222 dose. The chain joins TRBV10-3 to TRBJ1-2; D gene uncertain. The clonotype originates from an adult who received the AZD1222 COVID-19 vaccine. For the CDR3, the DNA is TGTGCCATCAGTCCGGGTTATGGCTACACCTTC. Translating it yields CAISPGYGYTF.